This TCR beta chain was profiled in a study of blood T cell repertoires in COVID-19 (dated by TCRdb to 2019 to 2021). About the full investigation: Samples covering the acute and convalescent phases of COVID-19 were provided by collaborators in the United States, Italy and Spain. The prospective study material was composed of cDNA or gDNA derived from T cells, B-cell-depleted T cells, or PBMCs. Deeply sampled blood TCRbeta repertoires from subjects exposed to, actively infected with, or recovered from COVID-19 were included in the dataset. The repertoires were made available in a free public database intended to serve as a resource for research on the immune response to SARS-CoV-2. Samples came from the ongoing ImmuneRACE study (first 160 participants) plus 1,254 subjects from 6 global collaborators. Nearly every sample came with metadata listing a de-identified subject ID, COVID-19 status, age in years and sex. Where available, HLA class I and class II types were taken from metadata supplied by the sample provider and were not determined by assay-based typing.

Broader findings and caveats from the paper: The quantity of clinical and demographic metadata differed by source and by participant and was supplied without curation.

Germline trimming: 0 bases from V, 6 bases from J; junction bases outside gene matches: 2. The germline V gene (reference sequence) specifies SGHAT as CDR1 and FQDESV as CDR2. Measured from the cysteine to the phenylalanine, the CDR3 is 15 residues long. This entry keeps only the CDR3 DNA: 45 bases, framed from base 1. Worth noting for this clone: Its cognate antigen has yet to be identified. The record has no base qualities; no much larger clone is one base away.

Participants in the prospective study were enrolled through a virtual design, were aged roughly 18 to 100 years, and lived in 20 to 30 United States geographic areas. In the prospective study, participants were assigned to cohorts based on the clinical history participants reported in a screening survey and a study questionnaire. Recovered participants in ImmuneRACE Cohort 3 were defined by two consecutive negative NP/OP PCR tests, clearance by a healthcare professional, or resolution of symptoms. In the prospective study, mobile phlebotomists collected whole blood, serum and a nasopharyngeal or oropharyngeal swab from each participant. Additional blood draws and questionnaires over an approximately 2-month period could optionally be provided by prospective study participants. Blood samples from the prospective study were shipped frozen or at room temperature prior to DNA extraction. TCRbeta CDR3 regions were amplified from genomic DNA by means of the immunoSEQ Assay, a bias-controlled multiplex PCR. Per the source publication's procedure: The number of nucleated cells in each sample was estimated by amplification of reference gene primers within the assay. Sequence reads were collapsed and filtered to measure the absolute abundance of every unique TCRbeta CDR3 rearrangement. For each sample, productive Simpson clonality was calculated by taking the square root of Simpson's diversity index across productive rearrangements. TCRdb took this table from immuneACCESS and kept in-frame rearrangements with V and J called. Such tables lack part of the clones; where checked against another copy, unresolved V genes explain under half of the gap, and the rest is unexplained. That table furnishes V, J and clone size, whereas the DNA furnished D and trimming. Within this sample are 250,000 to 350,000 clones, with 80% to 95% of them counted one time only. Of the sample, around 1.1% is held by the ten largest clones.

In this chain, TRBV11-1 is recombined with TRBJ2-1, and 10 junctional nucleotides match TRBD2. The sequence came from a woman under 40 who had recovered from COVID-19. The sequencing sample was made of PBMCs or T cells enriched from blood (not recorded which). The CDR3 protein sequence reads: CASSLALAGANEQFF. At the DNA level, the sequence is TGTGCCAGCAGCTTAGCGCTAGCGGGAGCCAATGAGCAGTTCTTC.